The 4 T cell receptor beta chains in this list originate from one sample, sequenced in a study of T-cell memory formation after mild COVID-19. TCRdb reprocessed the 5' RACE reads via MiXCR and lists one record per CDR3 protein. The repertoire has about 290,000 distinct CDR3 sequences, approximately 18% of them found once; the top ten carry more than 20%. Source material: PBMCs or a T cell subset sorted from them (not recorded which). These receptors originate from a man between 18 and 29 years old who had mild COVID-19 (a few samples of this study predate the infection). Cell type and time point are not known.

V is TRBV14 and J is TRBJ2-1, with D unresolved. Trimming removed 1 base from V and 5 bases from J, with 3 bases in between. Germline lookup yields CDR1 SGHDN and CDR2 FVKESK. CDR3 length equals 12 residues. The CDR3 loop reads CASSQGNNEQFF. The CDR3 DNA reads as TGTGCCAGCAGCCAAGGGAACAATGAGCAGTTCTTC.

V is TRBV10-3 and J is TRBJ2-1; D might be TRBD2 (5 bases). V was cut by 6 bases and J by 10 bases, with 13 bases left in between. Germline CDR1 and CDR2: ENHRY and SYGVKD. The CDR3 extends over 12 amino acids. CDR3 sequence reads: CAISERPREQFF. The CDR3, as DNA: TGTGCCATCAGCGAGCGGCCCCGCGAGCAGTTCTTC.

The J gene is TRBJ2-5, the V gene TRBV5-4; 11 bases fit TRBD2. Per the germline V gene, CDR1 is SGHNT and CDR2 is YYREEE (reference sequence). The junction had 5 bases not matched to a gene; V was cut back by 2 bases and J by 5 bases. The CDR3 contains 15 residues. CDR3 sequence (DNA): TGTGCCAGCAGCTTAGGACTAGCGGGTGAGGAGACCCAGTACTTC. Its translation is CASSLGLAGEETQYF.

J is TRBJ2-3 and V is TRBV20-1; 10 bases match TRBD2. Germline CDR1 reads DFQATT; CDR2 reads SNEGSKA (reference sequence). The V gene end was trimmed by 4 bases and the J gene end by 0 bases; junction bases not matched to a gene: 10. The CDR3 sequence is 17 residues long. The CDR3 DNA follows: TGCAGTGCTACGCTACTGGGAGCGGGGGGGAGCACAGATACGCAGTATTTT. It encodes CSATLLGAGGSTDTQYF.